Listed here are 32 T cell receptor beta chains from one sample, sequenced in a study of beta chain features in type 1 diabetes. The study reverse transcribed the entire isolated RNA, so it sequenced expressed TCRB transcripts. TCRdb's table, derived via immunoSEQ multiplex PCR, lists solely in-frame clones and lacks some. The sample includes almost 350,000 clones, 8% of them seen just once. The sample comprised central memory CD4+ T cells from blood. Receptors originate from a woman aged 18-30 years in good health.

The V call is TRBV7-3, the J call TRBJ2-1, with TRBD1 identical over 7 bases. J gave up 0 bases and V 5 bases, and 10 bases lay outside the gene matches. Germline CDR1 reads SGHTA; CDR2 reads FQGTGA. The CDR3 covers 17 residues. CDR3 sequence (DNA): TGTGCCAGCAGCCTTAGAGACAGGGTCAACTCCTACAATGAGCAGTTCTTC. This gives the protein CASSLRDRVNSYNEQFF.

This clone was picked up many times. This chain links TRBV5-6 with TRBJ1-2; no reliable D call. The CDR3 has 14 amino acids. The V gene lost 4 bases and the J gene lost 5 bases, with 15 bases spanning the gap. Germline V gene data show CDR1 as SGHDT and CDR2 as YYEEEE. CDR3 nucleotide sequence: TGTGCCAGCAGCCCTTCGGGGAAATCGTATGGCTACACCTTC. It encodes CASSPSGKSYGYTF.

This clone was seen a few times. The chain has TRBV2 and TRBJ2-5, with D maybe TRBD1 (6 bases). Trimming pared 7 bases from V and 5 bases from J, leaving 26 bases between. The CDR3 sequence is 17 residues long. Germline V lookup: CDR1 SNHLY, CDR2 FYNNEI. In DNA form, the CDR3 reads TGTGCCAGCAAGAGGCGGACAGTCACCCAAAAGTTGGAGACCCAGTACTTC. Residues: CASKRRTVTQKLETQYF.

CDR3 DNA: TGTGCCAGCAGCTTGTGGCATGGCTACACCTTC. Translation: CASSLWHGYTF. The chain couples TRBV7-2 to TRBJ1-2; D gene uncertain. Germline V gene sequence: CDR1 SGHTA, CDR2 FQGNSA. This CDR3 region has 11 residues. Trimming took off 3 bases at V and 6 bases at J, with 5 bases between the two ends. Full variable domain (rest looked up from reference TRBV7-2 and TRBJ1-2): GAGVSQSPSNKVTEKGKDVELRCDPISGHTALYWYRQSLGQGLEFLIYFQGNSAPDKSGLPSDRFSAERTGGSVSTLTIQRTQQEDSAVYLCASSLWHGYTFGSGTRLTVV.

J is TRBJ2-1 and V is TRBV4-3; D assignment may be TRBD1 or TRBD2 (5 bases each). V lost 7 bases, J lost 9 bases, and 31 bases lay in between. This CDR3 is built from 18 residues. The V gene's germline CDR1 is LGHNA and CDR2 YSLEER. The CDR3 DNA is TGCGCCAGCAACCACCCTCCCTTCCGGGGTGCAGGGCAGGGTGAGCAGTTCTTC. Encoded protein: CASNHPPFRGAGQGEQFF.

In this sample, this clone turned up a few times. V usage is TRBV28 and J usage is TRBJ1-4; D uncertain. Germline V gene sequence: CDR1 MDHEN, CDR2 SYDVKM. This CDR3 has 14 residues. Trimming shortened V by 5 bases and J by 6 bases, and 13 bases separated the two germline ends. The CDR3 protein is CASSRAGADEKLFF. The CDR3 nucleotides are TGTGCCAGCAGTCGAGCCGGTGCTGATGAAAAACTGTTTTTT. Full variable domain (remainder filled in from reference TRBV28 and TRBJ1-4): DVKVTQSSRYLVKRTGEKVFLECVQDMDHENMFWYRQDPGLGLRLIYFSYDVKMKEKGDIPEGYSVSREKKERFSLILESASTNQTSMYLCASSRAGADEKLFFGSGTQLSVL.

In this sample, this clone turned up a few times. The chain employs TRBV2 and TRBJ2-2, with D possibly TRBD1 on 5 matching bases. The CDR3 spans 12 residues. V gave up 6 bases and J gave up 5 bases, with 7 bases separating them. From germline, CDR1 is SNHLY and CDR2 FYNNEI. The CDR3 nucleotides are TGTGCCAGCAGGCACAGGACCGGGGAGCTGTTTTTT. Translation: CASRHRTGELFF. Filled out from reference TRBV2 and TRBJ2-2, the complete variable domain reads EPEVTQTPSHQVTQMGQEVILRCVPISNHLYFYWYRQILGQKVEFLVSFYNNEISEKSEIFDDQFSVERPDGSNFTLKIRSTKLEDSAMYFCASRHRTGELFFGEGSRLTVL.

This sequence joins TRBV2 and TRBJ1-2, with 8 positions matching TRBD1. V shed 8 bases, J shed 3 bases, and the junction held 8 bases outside the gene matches. The V gene's germline CDR1 is SNHLY and CDR2 FYNNEI. This CDR3 is 14 amino acids long. CDR3: CASEPDRDYYGYTF. For the CDR3, the DNA is TGTGCCAGCGAACCGGACAGGGATTACTATGGCTACACCTTC.

There are many counts of this clone. V is TRBV7-9 and J is TRBJ2-3; D is uncertain. The CDR3 sequence is 19 residues long. Germline V lookup: CDR1 SEHNR, CDR2 FQNEAQ (reference sequence). Trimming stripped 2 bases from V and 2 bases from J, with 23 bases between. CDR3 DNA: TGTGCCAGCAGCTTACGCGGCTATTGGTTAAGCGCTACCACAGATACGCAGTATTTT. The encoded protein is CASSLRGYWLSATTDTQYF.

CDR3: CASSQNSGQRTDTQYF. In nucleotides, the CDR3 is TGTGCCAGCAGCCAAAACTCAGGACAAAGAACAGATACGCAGTATTTT. This chain links TRBV11-2 with TRBJ2-3; D might be TRBD1 (5 bases). This CDR3 has 16 amino acids. Germline V gene data show CDR1 as SGHAT and CDR2 as FQNNGV. V gave up 5 bases and J gave up 3 bases, with 18 bases separating them.

The V call is TRBV27, the J call TRBJ1-2; 8 bases line up with TRBD1. The CDR3 has 13 amino acids. V trimming: 7 bases; J trimming: 7 bases; junction bases outside the gene matches: 8. The germline V gene has CDR1 MNHEY and CDR2 SMNVEV (reference sequence). CDR3 residues: CASKIGTGRGYTF. CDR3 in DNA: TGTGCCAGCAAGATCGGGACAGGCCGTGGCTACACCTTC.

This clone was seen more than once but under ten times. The rearrangement links TRBV7-9 to TRBJ2-1; D could derive from TRBD1 or TRBD2 (6 bases each). Trimming took off 0 bases at V and 14 bases at J, with 14 bases between the two ends. Germline-derived CDR1 and CDR2 are SEHNR and FQNEAQ (reference sequence). The CDR3 totals 13 residues. CDR3 nucleotides: TGTGCCAGCAGCTTAGCTAGGGGGGACACAAAGTTCTTC. It codes for CASSLARGDTKFF. The whole variable domain, filled in from reference TRBV7-9 and TRBJ2-1, reads DTGVSQNPRHKITKRGQNVTFRCDPISEHNRLYWYRQTLGQGPEFLTYFQNEAQLEKSRLLSDRFSAERPKGSFSTLEIQRTEQGDSAMYLCASSLARGDTKFFGPGTRLTVL.

This clone was seen at least ten times. The CDR3 sequence is CSVGFASEAFF. CDR3 nucleotides: TGCAGCGTTGGTTTCGCCTCTGAAGCTTTCTTT. This chain connects TRBV29-1 to TRBJ1-1, with D unresolved. The germline CDR1 and CDR2 sequences are SQVTM and ANQGSEA. CDR3 length: 11 residues. Between the trimmed V and J ends, which lost 4 bases and 6 bases, there was a span of 9 bases.

This clone occurred once. At one boundary the junction diverges from the germline segment, which might be a read error. J is TRBJ2-3 and V is TRBV5-4; D gene uncertain. Germline V gene lookup returns CDR1 SGHNT and CDR2 YYREEE (reference sequence). CDR3 length: 14 amino acids. CDR3 protein: CASSQEAFTDTQYF. CDR3 in DNA: TGCGCCAGCAGCCAAGAGGCCTTCACAGATACGCAGTATTTT.

There are a few counts of this clone. The chain joins TRBV29-1 to TRBJ2-1, with D uncertain. V gave up 6 bases and J gave up 4 bases, with 16 bases separating them. The germline CDR1 and CDR2 sequences are SQVTM and ANQGSEA. The CDR3 spans 14 residues. The CDR3 DNA reads as TGCAGCGTCCCGAATACCAACATATACAATGAGCAGTTCTTC. It codes for CSVPNTNIYNEQFF.

CDR3 protein: CASSTQGVEQFF. CDR3 nucleotide sequence: TGTGCCAGCAGTACACAGGGGGTGGAGCAGTTCTTC. The J gene is TRBJ2-1, the V gene TRBV2, with 8 bases fitting TRBD1. V was pared by 5 bases and J by 10 bases, with 4 bases of the junction left unmatched. Germline loops: CDR1 SNHLY, CDR2 FYNNEI. CDR3 length: 12 residues.

CDR3 in DNA: TGTGCCAGCAGAAAACTGACCTACAATGAGCAGTTCTTC. Translating gives CASRKLTYNEQFF. The V call is TRBV6-5, the J call TRBJ2-1; D is unclear. Germline CDR1 MNHEY, CDR2 SVGAGI. The CDR3 totals 13 residues. With 6 bases removed from V and 2 bases from J, the gap between germline ends came to 8 bases.

Many counts were recorded for this clone. The chain joins TRBV5-1 to TRBJ2-2; the D is unclear. V gave up 6 bases and J gave up 2 bases, with 8 bases separating them. The CDR3 covers 13 residues. Germline loops: CDR1 SGHRS, CDR2 YFSETQ. Written as DNA, the CDR3 is TGCGCCAGCATCCCCCCTAACACCGGGGAGCTGTTTTTT. Translating it yields CASIPPNTGELFF.

This clone turned up a few times. This chain links TRBV5-4 with TRBJ2-3, with D unclear. The length of the CDR3 is 13 residues. Looked up from germline, CDR1 is SGHNT and CDR2 is YYREEE (reference sequence). Trimming pared 1 base from V and 2 bases from J, leaving 5 bases between. The CDR3, as DNA: TGTGCCAGCAGCTTGAGGCTCACAGATACGCAGTATTTT. It is translated as CASSLRLTDTQYF.

Regarding this clone: Other nucleotide sequences in the sample specify the same CDR3. CDR3 DNA: TGCGCCAGCAGCACCAGCGGAGGCACAGATACGCAGTATTTT. Translation: CASSTSGGTDTQYF. The chain recombines TRBV5-1 with TRBJ2-3; weak D call: TRBD2 (5 bases). Germline V gives CDR1 SGHRS, CDR2 YFSETQ. Trimming took 4 bases from V and 1 from J, leaving 10 bases between them. This CDR3 has 14 amino acids.

This clone turned up a few times. V gene TRBV7-6 combines with J gene TRBJ2-1; 7 nucleotides match TRBD2. The CDR3 has 18 residues. J lost 2 bases, V lost 5 bases, and 15 bases had no gene match. Germline-derived CDR1 and CDR2 are SGHVS and FNYEAQ. The CDR3 nucleotides read TGTGCCAGCAGCGTCCACTCTAATGGGGGAGGGACCTACAATGAGCAGTTCTTC. Translating gives CASSVHSNGGGTYNEQFF.

This clone was detected many times. The chain is built from TRBV14 and TRBJ2-4; D is unresolved. Trimming removed 0 bases at V and 2 bases at J, with 5 bases between. This CDR3 has 14 residues. Germline CDR1 reads SGHDN; CDR2 reads FVKESK. The DNA of the CDR3 is TGTGCCAGCAGCCAAGACGGTACCAAAAACATTCAGTACTTC. It specifies CASSQDGTKNIQYF.

This clone occurred a few times. V is TRBV5-1 and J is TRBJ1-1, with D unclear. The V end lost 4 bases, the J end lost 1 base, and 11 bases lay between the germline ends. This CDR3 is 14 amino acids long. From germline, CDR1 is SGHRS and CDR2 YFSETQ. The DNA for the CDR3 is TGCGCCAGCAGCAACGGACCGCAGAACACTGAAGCTTTCTTT. Residues: CASSNGPQNTEAFF.

The sample holds a few counts of this clone. V usage is TRBV6-6 and J usage is TRBJ2-1, with D uncertain. V lost 5 bases, J lost 9 bases, and 8 bases lay in between. Germline V gene data show CDR1 as MNHNY and CDR2 as SVGAGI (reference sequence). The CDR3 has 11 residues. Here the CDR3 DNA reads TGTGCCAGCAGTCTCGGTGTTGAGCAGTTCTTC. It translates to CASSLGVEQFF.

This sequence joins TRBV4-3 and TRBJ2-2; no firm D call. The CDR3 totals 14 residues. V was trimmed by 4 bases and J by 3 bases, leaving 9 bases between them. Per germline, CDR1 LGHNA and CDR2 YSLEER. The CDR3 DNA sequence: TGCGCCAGCAGCCCGATTCGCTACACCGGGGAGCTGTTTTTT. Translated, it gives CASSPIRYTGELFF.

This clone was recorded at least ten times. The gene calls are TRBV2 and TRBJ2-3; possibly TRBD2 for D (5 bases). V dropped 7 bases and J dropped 3 bases, with 14 bases sitting between them. Germline CDR1 is SNHLY and CDR2 is FYNNEI. The CDR3 extends over 14 amino acids. CDR3 in amino acids: CASTYRGSTDTQYF. The CDR3 DNA follows: TGTGCCAGCACCTACCGGGGTTCTACAGATACGCAGTATTTT.

This clone showed up just a few times. The V call is TRBV11-1, the J call TRBJ2-6; D unresolved. From germline, CDR1 is SGHAT and CDR2 FQDESV (reference sequence). This CDR3 has 19 amino acids. Trimming removed 5 bases from V and 4 bases from J, with 24 bases in between. The CDR3 loop is CASSDHSRVRTSGANVLTF. DNA of the CDR3: TGTGCCAGCAGCGATCACAGTCGGGTCCGCACCTCGGGGGCCAACGTCCTGACTTTC.

There are a few counts of this clone. The J gene is TRBJ1-1, the V gene TRBV27, with a tentative D call TRBD1 (5 bases). Germline lookup yields CDR1 MNHEY and CDR2 SMNVEV (reference sequence). This CDR3 spans 16 amino acids. Trimming left V 3 bases short and J 4 bases short, with 18 bases between. The CDR3: CASSFRGRGSATEAFF. The CDR3 DNA sequence: TGTGCCAGCAGTTTTAGGGGCCGGGGATCCGCCACTGAAGCTTTCTTT.

This clone was recorded a few times. The chain employs TRBV18 and TRBJ2-2, with 8 bases matching TRBD1. CDR1 KGHSH and CDR2 LQKENI come from the germline V gene. V dropped 6 bases and J dropped 4; count of bases not matched to a gene: 13. This CDR3 is 17 amino acids long. The CDR3 coding sequence is TGTGCCAGCTCCCCGGGACAGGCGATTTCGGGCACCGGGGAGCTGTTTTTT. The encoded protein is CASSPGQAISGTGELFF.

The chain recombines TRBV25-1 with TRBJ2-4, with 7 bases that match TRBD2. Per the germline V gene, CDR1 is MGHDK and CDR2 is SYGVNS. V gave up 8 bases and J gave up 0 bases; unmatched junction bases: 16. This CDR3 has 18 residues. The CDR3 here is CASENRAGRSLAKNIQYF. The CDR3 DNA is TGTGCCAGCGAAAACCGAGCGGGACGTAGCCTAGCCAAAAACATTCAGTACTTC. Drawing the rest from reference TRBV25-1 and TRBJ2-4, the complete variable domain is EADIYQTPRYLVIGTGKKITLECSQTMGHDKMYWYQQDPGMELHLIHYSYGVNSTEKGDLSSESTVSRIRTEHFPLTLESARPSHTSQYLCASENRAGRSLAKNIQYFGAGTRLSVL.

Of note for this clone: In the same sample, other DNA sequences code for this CDR3. The chain recombines TRBV7-9 with TRBJ2-5; unclear D gene. The germline gives CDR1 SEHNR, CDR2 FQNEAQ (reference sequence). The CDR3 has 11 amino acids. Trimming removed 3 bases from V and 5 bases from J, with 4 bases in between. DNA of the CDR3: TGTGCCAGCAGCTTCAGTGAGACCCAGTACTTC. Its translation: CASSFSETQYF.

The gene calls are TRBV7-9 and TRBJ2-1, with D hard to call. V lost 5 bases and J 4 bases, leaving 15 bases between the germline ends. CDR3 length: 15 amino acids. Germline-derived CDR1 and CDR2 are SEHNR and FQNEAQ (reference sequence). The CDR3: CASSPGGLLYNEQFF. The CDR3 region has the DNA TGTGCCAGCAGCCCCGGTGGGCTTCTTTACAATGAGCAGTTCTTC.